The clone carrying this T cell receptor beta chain has only a few counts. Antigen specificity is unknown. The sample originates from a study of CD8 T cells in ankylosing spondylitis. Study conclusions and caveats: A TCR beta motif of several highly homologous variants appeared characteristic of ankylosing spondylitis blood. From matched ankylosing spondylitis synovial fluid, disease-linked clones were reportedly recovered at significantly enriched levels. CD8+ by phenotype, disease-linked clones were relatively rare in peripheral blood.

Germline V gene data show CDR1 as DFQATT and CDR2 as SNEGSKA (reference sequence). With 6 bases removed from V and 8 bases from J, the gap between germline ends came to 20 bases. The CDR3 consists of 14 residues. Quantitative molecular-barcoded 5'-RACE generated the TCR beta libraries. TCRdb re-derived calls from the 5' RACE reads in MiXCR, one entry per CDR3 protein. The repertoire has roughly 440,000 distinct CDR3 sequences, roughly 17% of them found once; the top ten carry 0.95% to 1.1%. This chain joins TRBV20-1 and TRBJ2-1; perhaps D is TRBD1 or TRBD2 (5 bases each). This receptor was obtained from a male donor with ankylosing spondylitis. Source material: blood, either unsorted or a sorted T cell fraction (not recorded which). CDR3 in DNA: TGCAGTGCAAACCGGGACCCAACTCGGGATGAGCAGTTCTTC. This sequence encodes CSANRDPTRDEQFF.